Listed here are 27 T cell receptor beta chains from one sample, sequenced in a study of a mutant IDH1 vaccine in newly diagnosed glioma. No antigen is known for these receptors. The time point is: week 35, safety follow-up. In every dose of vaccine, 300 ug of mutant IDH1 20-mer peptide was given alongside topical imiquimod. Assay: immunoSEQ multiplex PCR; the TCRdb copy retains only in-frame clones and omits some. The data contain 31,000 or so clones, 81% of them singletons. The material was PBMCs, obtained from a glioma patient whose treatment included an IDH1 peptide vaccine. The receptors derive from a young man with glioma.

The chain carries TRBV30 and TRBJ1-5; D ambiguous. V shed 5 bases and J shed 4 bases, with 15 bases lying between them. Germline CDR1 and CDR2: GTSNPN and SVGIG (reference sequence). The CDR3 sequence is 14 residues long. As DNA, the CDR3 is TGTGCCTGGGAACCGGGGTCCTTAAATCAGCCCCAGCATTTT. It yields the protein CAWEPGSLNQPQHF.

This clone occurred once. The chain uses TRBV25-1 and TRBJ1-3, with a possible D match to TRBD1 (6 bases). The CDR3 extends over 17 amino acids. The V gene lost 2 bases and the J gene lost 0 bases, with 14 bases spanning the gap. The germline CDR1 and CDR2 sequences are MGHDK and SYGVNS. CDR3 nucleotides: TGTGCCAGCAGTGAAGGGAGGACAGCTTCCTCTGGAAACACCATATATTTT. Amino acid sequence: CASSEGRTASSGNTIYF.

The chain carries TRBV5-4 and TRBJ2-7; 9 nucleotides agree with TRBD2. Germline CDR1 is SGHNT and CDR2 is YYREEE (reference sequence). V was clipped by 4 bases and J by 7 bases; unmatched bases: 9. CDR3 length equals 14 residues. The CDR3 loop is CASSPGGLAEEQYF. The CDR3 DNA is TGTGCCAGCAGCCCTGGGGGACTAGCTGAGGAGCAGTACTTC. Full variable domain (remainder filled in from reference TRBV5-4 and TRBJ2-7): ETGVTQSPTHLIKTRGQQVTLRCSSQSGHNTVSWYQQALGQGPQFIFQYYREEENGRGNFPPRFSGLQFPNYSSELNVNALELDDSALYLCASSPGGLAEEQYFGPGTRLTVT.

This chain uses TRBV5-6 with TRBJ1-4; D is perhaps TRBD1 (6 bases). V lost 4 bases, J lost 0 bases, and 13 bases lay in between. The CDR3 is 16 residues long. Germline CDR1 is SGHDT and CDR2 is YYEEEE. The CDR3 sequence is CASSTDRLATNEKLFF. The CDR3 DNA is TGTGCCAGCAGCACCGACAGGCTAGCAACTAATGAAAAACTGTTTTTT.

The chain joins TRBV15 to TRBJ2-2; unclear D gene. V lost 2 bases and J lost 5, with 0 bases in between. The germline CDR1 and CDR2 sequences are LNHNV and YYDKDF (reference sequence). This CDR3 is built from 11 residues. CDR3 DNA sequence: TGTGCCACCAGCAGAACCGGGGAGCTGTTTTTT. It translates to CATSRTGELFF.

CDR3 sequence reads: CASSESGRNQPQHF. The CDR3 DNA is TGTGCCAGCAGTGAGTCAGGGCGCAATCAGCCCCAGCATTTT. The rearrangement links TRBV2 to TRBJ1-5, with D perhaps matching TRBD1 (5 bases). Trimming took 3 bases from V and 2 from J, leaving 8 bases between them. Germline lookup yields CDR1 SNHLY and CDR2 FYNNEI. The CDR3 has 14 residues.

The chain carries TRBV4-1 and TRBJ2-7; TRBD2 agrees at 7 bases. The germline V gene encodes CDR1 MGHRA and CDR2 YSYEKL. CDR3 size: 13 residues. V shed 4 bases and J 5 bases; nucleotides not matched to a gene: 5. The CDR3 region is CASSLMGGNEQYF. The CDR3 coding sequence is TGCGCCAGCAGCCTAATGGGAGGGAACGAGCAGTACTTC.

This clone was counted once. This rearrangement joins TRBV5-1 to TRBJ2-5; D is unresolved. The J call may not be correct, given that the DNA end is closer to TRBJ2-7. Germline-derived CDR1 and CDR2 are SGHRS and YFSETQ. This CDR3 is 14 amino acids long. CDR3 in amino acids: CASSPPDKSYEQYF. The CDR3 DNA sequence: TGCGCCAGCAGCCCCCCAGACAAGTCCTACGAGCAGTACTTC.

A single count supports this clone. The CDR3 sequence: CASSQDHPLRGNSYEQYF. CDR3 nucleotides: TGCGCCAGCAGCCAAGATCACCCCCTGCGGGGTAACTCCTACGAGCAGTACTTC. The rearrangement links TRBV4-1 to TRBJ2-7; a possible D gene is TRBD2 (6 bases). The ends were cut back, 0 bases at V and 0 bases at J, with 18 bases in the middle. The CDR3 extends over 18 amino acids. Germline V gene sequence: CDR1 MGHRA, CDR2 YSYEKL.

The chain couples TRBV14 to TRBJ2-1; 14 bases match TRBD2. In germline, CDR1 is SGHDN, CDR2 FVKESK. The junction had 3 bases not matched to a gene; V was cut back by 6 bases and J by 8 bases. The CDR3 is made up of 14 amino acids. The CDR3 region has the DNA TGTGCCAGCAGTCGACTAGCGGGAGGGCATGAGCAGTTCTTC. It yields the protein CASSRLAGGHEQFF.

J is TRBJ2-7 and V is TRBV5-1; possible D gene TRBD1, 6 bases. Germline V gene sequence: CDR1 SGHRS, CDR2 YFSETQ. The CDR3 has 15 residues. Trimming shortened V by 0 bases and J by 7 bases, and 17 bases separated the two germline ends. CDR3 amino acids: CASSLGGTSVGEQYF. The CDR3 DNA follows: TGCGCCAGCAGCTTGGGGGGGACATCGGTGGGGGAGCAGTACTTC.

As DNA, the CDR3 is TGTGCCAGCAGCTTAATGACCGTAGAGCAGTTCTTC. It specifies CASSLMTVEQFF. The chain carries TRBV7-2 and TRBJ2-1, with no clear D. Germline CDR1 is SGHTA and CDR2 is FQGNSA. The V gene lost 2 bases and the J gene lost 10 bases, with 9 bases spanning the gap. The CDR3 has 12 amino acids.

This chain joins TRBV20-1 and TRBJ2-3; D unresolved. CDR1 and CDR2 (germline): DFQATT, SNEGSKA (reference sequence). The CDR3 consists of 11 residues. V shed 6 bases and J shed 6 bases, with 10 bases lying between them. The CDR3 coding sequence is TGCAGTGCCACCCTGAGGGATACGCAGTATTTT. Protein sequence: CSATLRDTQYF.

The chain has TRBV12-5 and TRBJ1-5; 12 bases match TRBD1. CDR1 LGHNT and CDR2 FRNRAP come from the germline V gene. The CDR3 loop spans 18 amino acids. Trimming at V came to 4 bases and at J to 1 base, leaving 8 bases not matched to a gene. Here the CDR3 DNA reads TGTGCTAGTGGTTCGGGACAGGGGGCTTCGTGGAGCAATCAGCCCCAGCATTTT. Encoded protein: CASGSGQGASWSNQPQHF.

J is TRBJ1-1 and V is TRBV5-1; D is unresolved. Germline V gene lookup returns CDR1 SGHRS and CDR2 YFSETQ. The length of the CDR3 is 13 residues. Trimming shortened V by 1 base and J by 5 bases, and 9 bases separated the two germline ends. The CDR3 protein is CASSLRAGTEAFF. The CDR3 DNA reads as TGCGCCAGCAGCTTGCGGGCGGGAACTGAAGCTTTCTTT.

This chain uses TRBV30 with TRBJ1-5; D possibly corresponds to TRBD1 (6 bases). Germline assignment: CDR1 GTSNPN and CDR2 SVGIG (reference sequence). The CDR3 runs 13 residues. Trimming left V 3 bases short and J 2 bases short, with 8 bases between. For the CDR3, the DNA is TGTGCCTGGAGAAAGGGGGGCAATCAGCCCCAGCATTTT. Its translation: CAWRKGGNQPQHF.

Here the CDR3 reads CASSPGQGEWTYGYTF. In nucleotides, the CDR3 is TGTGCCAGCTCACCAGGGCAGGGCGAATGGACCTATGGCTACACCTTC. The genes are TRBV18 and TRBJ1-2; tentatively, D is TRBD1 (5 bases). There are 16 residues in the CDR3. CDR1 and CDR2 (germline): KGHSH, LQKENI. V lost 2 bases and J lost 4, with 17 bases in between.

This sequence joins TRBV30 and TRBJ1-3; D perhaps matches TRBD1 (5 bases). Germline V lookup: CDR1 GTSNPN, CDR2 SVGIG (reference sequence). The CDR3 sequence is 18 residues long. V lost 0 bases and J 4 bases, leaving 22 bases between the germline ends. The CDR3 DNA is TGTGCCTGGAGTGTACAAACATCGGGCAGGGCAACAGGAAACACCATATATTTT. As protein: CAWSVQTSGRATGNTIYF.

The V gene is TRBV27, the J gene TRBJ2-7; TRBD1 aligns across 11 bases. The V and J ends lost 5 bases and 3 bases, in that order; junction bases with no gene match: 6. The CDR3 is 15 residues long. CDR1 is MNHEY, CDR2 SMNVEV, per germline (reference sequence). DNA of the CDR3: TGTGCCAGCAGTACCGCGGACAGGGGGCTCTACGAGCAGTACTTC. Translation gives CASSTADRGLYEQYF.

V and J are TRBV29-1 and TRBJ1-1, with a possible D match to TRBD1 (5 bases). This CDR3 spans 11 amino acids. V was clipped by 4 bases and J by 8 bases, with 11 bases between them. Germline-derived CDR1 and CDR2 are SQVTM and ANQGSEA. CDR3 nucleotides: TGCAGCGTTGGGAGGGAGGGGGAAGCTTTCTTT. Translating it yields CSVGREGEAFF.

The V gene is TRBV9, the J gene TRBJ2-5, with D possibly called TRBD1 or TRBD2 (5 bases each). CDR1 is SGDLS and CDR2 is YYNGEE in the germline V gene. Trimming took off 1 base at V and 0 bases at J, with 16 bases between the two ends. The CDR3 is 17 residues long. CDR3 protein: CASSVRNRGRNQETQYF. The CDR3 nucleotides read TGTGCCAGCAGCGTACGTAACCGGGGCCGCAACCAAGAGACCCAGTACTTC.

This sequence joins TRBV15 and TRBJ1-5; TRBD1 agrees at 8 bases. Germline assignment: CDR1 LNHNV and CDR2 YYDKDF (reference sequence). Trimming removed 8 bases from V and 4 bases from J; junction bases left unmatched: 13. The CDR3 runs 16 residues. The CDR3 DNA reads TGTGCCACCGGAACGGATTGGACAGGGAGGAATCAGCCCCAGCATTTT. This gives the protein CATGTDWTGRNQPQHF. The complete variable domain, with remaining parts taken from reference TRBV15 and TRBJ1-5, reads DAMVIQNPRYQVTQFGKPVTLSCSQTLNHNVMYWYQQKSSQAPKLLFHYYDKDFNNEADTPDNFQSRRPNTSFCFLDIRSPGLGDTAMYLCATGTDWTGRNQPQHFGDGTRLSIL.

The chain joins TRBV2 to TRBJ2-3; D unresolved. Looked up from germline, CDR1 is SNHLY and CDR2 is FYNNEI. The V end was cut by 4 bases, the J end by 4 bases, with 6 bases between. The CDR3 is 12 residues long. CDR3 in DNA: TGTGCCAGCAGTGTAGTCGCAGATACGCAGTATTTT. Translated: CASSVVADTQYF. The full variable domain, its missing parts supplied by reference TRBV2 and TRBJ2-3, is EPEVTQTPSHQVTQMGQEVILRCVPISNHLYFYWYRQILGQKVEFLVSFYNNEISEKSEIFDDQFSVERPDGSNFTLKIRSTKLEDSAMYFCASSVVADTQYFGPGTRLTVL.

The V gene is TRBV27, the J gene TRBJ1-1; 7 nucleotides match TRBD1. This CDR3 comprises 15 residues. The germline gives CDR1 MNHEY, CDR2 SMNVEV (reference sequence). Trimming took 1 base from V and 0 from J; bases not matched to a gene: 2. The CDR3 is CASSLLGQVNTEAFF. The CDR3 nucleotides are TGTGCCAGCAGTTTATTAGGACAGGTGAACACTGAAGCTTTCTTT.

The V and J genes are TRBV19 and TRBJ2-7; TRBD2 is a possible D gene (6 bases). This CDR3 has 15 amino acids. Germline assignment: CDR1 LNHDA and CDR2 SQIVND (reference sequence). Trimming stripped 5 bases from V and 3 bases from J, with 17 bases between. CDR3 protein: CASSLISAGNYEQYF. In nucleotides, the CDR3 is TGTGCCAGTAGTCTCATTTCAGCGGGCAACTACGAGCAGTACTTC.

The chain combines TRBV19 with TRBJ2-3, with D perhaps TRBD2 (6 bases). Trimming took off 3 bases at V and 1 base at J, with 11 bases between the two ends. Germline CDR1 LNHDA, CDR2 SQIVND (reference sequence). The CDR3 totals 15 residues. Here the CDR3 reads CASSILASGTDTQYF. CDR3 DNA sequence: TGTGCCAGTAGTATTTTGGCTAGCGGCACAGATACGCAGTATTTT. The complete variable domain, with remaining parts taken from reference TRBV19 and TRBJ2-3, reads DGGITQSPKYLFRKEGQNVTLSCEQNLNHDAMYWYRQDPGQGLRLIYYSQIVNDFQKGDIAEGYSVSREKKESFPLTVTSAQKNPTAFYLCASSILASGTDTQYFGPGTRLTVL.

This chain joins TRBV5-6 and TRBJ1-5, with D maybe TRBD1 (6 bases). The CDR3 sequence is 14 residues long. The germline gives CDR1 SGHDT, CDR2 YYEEEE. V dropped 1 base and J dropped 7 bases, with 12 bases sitting between them. Here the CDR3 reads CASSLRLGGQPQHF. The CDR3 bases are TGTGCCAGCAGCTTGCGACTAGGGGGGCAGCCCCAGCATTTT.